This passage covers 6 T cell receptor beta chains from one sample sequenced in a study of blood T cell repertoires in COVID-19. The method was immunoSEQ multiplex PCR; TCRdb's version includes in-frame clones alone and lacks a portion of them. Of hundreds of thousands of clones listed, around 85% are singletons. The material sequenced was PBMCs or T cells enriched from blood (not recorded which). Receptors originate from a woman between 40 and 50 years old who had recovered from COVID-19.

The chain has TRBV6-2 or TRBV6-3 and TRBJ2-7, with D possibly TRBD1 on 5 matching bases. Germline-derived CDR1 and CDR2 are MNHEY and SVGEGT. The CDR3 consists of 13 residues. Trimming removed 4 bases from V and 5 bases from J, with 12 bases in between. CDR3 sequence reads: CASSSGHGHEQYF. CDR3 coding DNA: TGTGCCAGCAGTTCCGGACATGGCCACGAGCAGTACTTC.

The chain has TRBV18 and TRBJ1-1; unclear D gene. The CDR3 is 13 residues long. V dropped 2 bases and J dropped 5 bases, with 9 bases sitting between them. Germline CDR1 KGHSH, CDR2 LQKENI. The CDR3 loop is CASSPGRSTEAFF. In DNA, the CDR3 is TGTGCCAGCTCACCAGGGAGAAGTACTGAAGCTTTCTTT.

J is TRBJ2-7 and V is TRBV10-1; a possible D gene is TRBD2 (5 bases). The CDR3 sequence is 10 residues long. Trimming removed 9 bases from V and 2 bases from J, with 5 bases in between. Germline V gene data show CDR1 as WNHNN and CDR2 as SYGVQD (reference sequence). The CDR3 coding sequence is TGCGCCAGGACTACCTACGAGCAGTACTTC. Amino acids: CARTTYEQYF.

This chain connects TRBV28 to TRBJ1-5, with 8 bases matching TRBD1. CDR1 is MDHEN, CDR2 SYDVKM, per germline. This CDR3 is 15 amino acids long. Trimming removed 1 base from V and 7 bases from J; junction bases left unmatched: 6. CDR3: CASSLSQGAWQPQHF. As DNA, the CDR3 is TGTGCCAGCAGTTTATCCCAGGGGGCATGGCAGCCCCAGCATTTT. The full variable domain, completed using reference TRBV28 and TRBJ1-5, is DVKVTQSSRYLVKRTGEKVFLECVQDMDHENMFWYRQDPGLGLRLIYFSYDVKMKEKGDIPEGYSVSREKKERFSLILESASTNQTSMYLCASSLSQGAWQPQHFGDGTRLSIL.

The chain is built from TRBV19 and TRBJ1-1, with TRBD1 identical over 8 bases. Looked up from germline, CDR1 is LNHDA and CDR2 is SQIVND (reference sequence). This CDR3 has 13 amino acids. The trim removed 7 bases at V and 4 bases at J, leaving 5 bases unmatched. CDR3: CASKTGAGTEAFF. The CDR3 DNA reads as TGTGCCAGTAAGACAGGGGCGGGCACTGAAGCTTTCTTT.

The chain employs TRBV3-1 (or the pseudogene TRBV3-2) and TRBJ2-5, with D perhaps TRBD1 (5 bases). V lost 2 bases and J 0 bases, leaving 16 bases between the germline ends. The length of the CDR3 is 17 residues. Germline CDR1 is LGHDT and CDR2 is YNNKEL (reference sequence). CDR3: CASSQNQGKQDQETQYF. DNA of the CDR3: TGTGCCAGCAGCCAAAATCAGGGCAAACAGGACCAAGAGACCCAGTACTTC.